These 27 T cell receptor beta chains share one sample of origin, sequenced in a study of T cells in Graves' hyperthyroidism and ophthalmopathy. Amplified regions were TCR beta CDR3 sequences from RNA transcripts. An initial round of RT-PCR targeting the TCR CDR3 relied on the HTBI primer set. TCRdb reprocessed the multiplex PCR reads with MiXCR, giving one entry per CDR3 protein. The table records almost 250,000 distinct CDR3 sequences, about 25% of them present only once. Sequencing was carried out using blood. The receptors originated from a woman between 35 and 50 years old with Graves' ophthalmopathy.

The sample holds many counts of this clonotype. The chain recombines TRBV2 with TRBJ1-3; TRBD1 is a possible D gene (6 bases). Germline V gene data show CDR1 as SNHLY and CDR2 as FYNNEI. This CDR3 contains 13 residues. Deletions cut 10 bases from V and 4 bases from J, with 14 bases between. The CDR3 sequence is CATQEGGGNTIYF. The CDR3 bases are TGTGCCACCCAGGAAGGGGGAGGAAACACCATATATTTT.

V and J are TRBV6-2 or TRBV6-3 and TRBJ2-2; no firm D call. The CDR3 totals 15 residues. The germline V and J ends were trimmed by 0 bases and 6 bases, with 11 bases remaining between them. Germline loops: CDR1 MNHEY, CDR2 SVGEGT. In DNA, the CDR3 is TGTGCCAGCAGTTACTCGACGGGTAAACCCGGGGAGCTGTTTTTT. Its translation is CASSYSTGKPGELFF.

CDR3 DNA: TGTGCCAGCAGAGGGGCTGGGGGGCGGACTGAAGCTTTCTTT. Its protein is CASRGAGGRTEAFF. The chain recombines TRBV6-1 with TRBJ1-1; D perhaps matches TRBD1 (6 bases). The CDR3 is made up of 14 amino acids. The V and J ends lost 6 bases and 5 bases respectively, with 16 bases between them. The germline gives CDR1 MNHNS, CDR2 SASEGT.

This clonotype appeared many times. The rearrangement joins TRBV3-1 to TRBJ1-2; D uncertain. The CDR3 runs 15 residues. Trimming took off 1 base at V and 1 base at J, with 10 bases between the two ends. The V gene's germline CDR1 is LGHDT and CDR2 YNNKEL (reference sequence). In DNA form, the CDR3 reads TGTGCCAGCAGCCAAGGGTTAGGAGTTAACTATGGCTACACCTTC. Its protein is CASSQGLGVNYGYTF.

This clonotype was counted ten times or more. This chain joins TRBV20-1 and TRBJ2-7, with 9 bases fitting TRBD2. The CDR3 runs to 14 residues. The germline gives CDR1 DFQATT, CDR2 SNEGSKA (reference sequence). The trim removed 5 bases at V and 7 bases at J, leaving 12 bases unmatched. The CDR3 sequence is CSAGGPGLAGEQYF. The CDR3, as DNA: TGCAGTGCTGGAGGACCGGGACTAGCTGGTGAGCAGTACTTC.

The sample holds many counts of this clonotype. This sequence joins TRBV6-1 and TRBJ2-7, with 12 nucleotides matching TRBD2. This CDR3 comprises 15 residues. The V and J ends lost 4 bases and 2 bases, in that order; junction bases with no gene match: 3. Germline CDR1 MNHNS, CDR2 SASEGT. CDR3 nucleotide sequence: TGTGCCAGCAGTGGGACTAGCGGGGCTACCTACGAGCAGTACTTC. Translated: CASSGTSGATYEQYF.

The V gene is TRBV13, the J gene TRBJ2-5, with TRBD2 matching 9 bases. The CDR3 spans 13 residues. V dropped 5 bases and J dropped 5; count of bases not matched to a gene: 3. Per germline, CDR1 PRHDT and CDR2 FYEKMQ (reference sequence). CDR3 DNA sequence: TGTGCCAGCAGCGCAAGCGGGAGGGAGACCCAGTACTTC. It yields the protein CASSASGRETQYF.

V is TRBV29-1 and J is TRBJ2-7; D might be TRBD2 (5 bases). Trimming took 3 bases from V and 5 from J, leaving 14 bases between them. This CDR3 region has 13 residues. The germline V gene encodes CDR1 SQVTM and CDR2 ANQGSEA. In DNA, the CDR3 is TGCAGCGTTGATCGGACGGGGTGGAACGAGCAGTACTTC. As protein: CSVDRTGWNEQYF.

This clonotype has at least ten counts. The V and J genes are TRBV7-3 and TRBJ2-5, with D possibly called TRBD1 or TRBD2 (7 bases each). The CDR3 extends over 15 amino acids. The germline V and J ends were trimmed by 5 bases and 1 base, with 14 bases remaining between them. From germline, CDR1 is SGHTA and CDR2 FQGTGA. The CDR3 reads CASSPGGGAQETQYF. Here the CDR3 DNA reads TGTGCCAGCAGCCCAGGGGGGGGGGCCCAAGAGACCCAGTACTTC.

This clonotype was detected many times. The J gene is TRBJ2-7, the V gene TRBV28, with 12 positions matching TRBD1. With V trimmed by 6 bases and J by 5 bases, 8 bases remained unmatched. This CDR3 is built from 15 residues. CDR1 and CDR2 from the germline V gene are MDHEN and SYDVKM. Here the CDR3 DNA reads TGTGCCAGCAGCCAACCGGGACAGGGGGCTCACGAGCAGTACTTC. It translates to CASSQPGQGAHEQYF.

In its sample, this clonotype was seen many times. The chain combines TRBV27 with TRBJ2-7; 7 bases line up with TRBD1. The CDR3 is made up of 12 amino acids. J lost 8 bases, V lost 4 bases, and 5 bases had no gene match. In germline, CDR1 is MNHEY, CDR2 SMNVEV (reference sequence). In DNA, the CDR3 is TGTGCCAGCAGTTCCCGGGACAGCAAGCAGTACTTC. It encodes CASSSRDSKQYF.

This clonotype occurred many times. The rearrangement links TRBV20-1 to TRBJ1-1; a weak D match, TRBD1 (6 bases). CDR3 length: 13 residues. Trimming took off 3 bases at V and 7 bases at J, with 15 bases between the two ends. The germline gives CDR1 DFQATT, CDR2 SNEGSKA (reference sequence). In DNA form, the CDR3 reads TGCAGTGCTAGGCGGCCGGGGGCTATTGAAGCTTTCTTT. It encodes CSARRPGAIEAFF.

This clonotype showed up many times. The chain employs TRBV29-1 and TRBJ1-5, with 7 bases matching TRBD1. CDR3 size: 12 residues. Germline V gene sequence: CDR1 SQVTM, CDR2 ANQGSEA. The CDR3 loop is CSSDRQDQPQHF. The CDR3 nucleotides read TGCAGTTCGGACAGGCAAGATCAGCCCCAGCATTTT. The full variable domain, rest sourced from reference TRBV29-1 and TRBJ1-5, is SAVISQKPSRDICQRGTSLTIQCQVDSQVTMMFWYRQQPGQSLTLIATANQGSEATYESGFVIDKFPISRPNLTFSTLTVSNMSPEDSSIYLCSSDRQDQPQHFGDGTRLSIL.

This clonotype has a single count. The chain links TRBV6-5 to TRBJ1-2, with D perhaps matching TRBD1 (5 bases). This CDR3 has 13 amino acids. With 4 bases removed from V and 6 bases from J, the gap between germline ends came to 12 bases. Germline V gene lookup returns CDR1 MNHEY and CDR2 SVGAGI. CDR3 in amino acids: CASSSGTSHGYTF. In DNA form, the CDR3 reads TGTGCCAGCAGTTCCGGGACCAGCCATGGCTACACCTTC.

This clonotype has more than one count but fewer than ten. The chain has TRBV7-2 and TRBJ2-7, with 7 bases lining up with TRBD2. V trimming: 8 bases; J trimming: 3 bases; junction bases outside the gene matches: 13. The CDR3 consists of 15 residues. Germline assignment: CDR1 SGHTA and CDR2 FQGNSA. The CDR3 DNA reads as TGTGCCAGCTCCCTGGGGAGCGGGATCCACTACGAGCAGTACTTC. Its protein product is CASSLGSGIHYEQYF.

This clonotype has ten or more counts. The rearrangement joins TRBV10-2 to TRBJ2-5, with a weak D call TRBD2 (5 bases). Germline CDR1 and CDR2: WSHSY and SAAADI. The CDR3 runs 14 residues. The V end was cut by 3 bases, the J end by 2 bases, with 10 bases between. In DNA form, the CDR3 reads TGCGCCAGCAGTGATCCCAGGACTCAAGAGACCCAGTACTTC. This translates into CASSDPRTQETQYF.

The table lists this clonotype with many counts. The chain has TRBV28 and TRBJ1-5, with D hard to call. The end of the DNA fits TRBJ2-3 better, so the J call may be wrong. The CDR3 runs 15 residues. The germline V gene encodes CDR1 MDHEN and CDR2 SYDVKM. The DNA of the CDR3 is TGTGCCAGCAGTTTTGCCGCCGCGAGCAATCAGCCCCAGTATTTT. As protein: CASSFAAASNQPQYF.

The V gene is TRBV10-3, the J gene TRBJ1-5; TRBD1 might be the D (5 bases). Germline CDR1 reads ENHRY; CDR2 reads SYGVKD. The CDR3 sequence is 14 residues long. V was clipped by 2 bases and J by 7 bases, with 12 bases between them. The CDR3 is CAISEGNRGQPQHF. Written as DNA, the CDR3 is TGTGCCATCAGTGAGGGAAATAGGGGCCAGCCCCAGCATTTT.

The sample holds many counts of this clonotype. A much larger clone lies one base from this, so it may be a read error. The V call is TRBV12-3 or TRBV12-4, the J call TRBJ1-2; TRBD1 is a possible D gene (5 bases). There are 14 residues in the CDR3. CDR3 sequence: CASSRTGDGYGHTF. CDR3 DNA sequence: TGTGCCAGCAGTCGTACAGGAGACGGTTATGGCCACACCTTC.

This clonotype was counted many times. The chain couples TRBV6-5 to TRBJ2-5, with 7 bases identical to TRBD1. V gave up 5 bases and J gave up 2 bases; unmatched junction bases: 11. This CDR3 contains 16 residues. From germline, CDR1 is MNHEY and CDR2 SVGAGI. The CDR3 loop is CASSPQGQIDQETQYF. CDR3 bases: TGTGCCAGCAGTCCGCAGGGACAGATTGATCAAGAGACCCAGTACTTC.

Concerning this clonotype itself: Without the conserved terminal phenylalanine or tryptophan, this CDR3 likely stems from a read error. The chain combines TRBV20-1 with TRBJ2-7, with D possibly TRBD1 on 5 matching bases. The CDR3 spans 15 residues. V lost 1 base and J 2 bases, leaving 15 bases between the germline ends. The germline CDR1 and CDR2 sequences are DFQATT and SNEGSKA (reference sequence). CDR3 protein: CSARGPDKAPYEQYL. CDR3 DNA: TGCAGTGCTAGAGGCCCGGACAAGGCCCCCTACGAGCAGTACCTC.

The gene calls are TRBV20-1 and TRBJ2-7; maybe TRBD1 (7 bases). Germline assignment: CDR1 DFQATT and CDR2 SNEGSKA (reference sequence). Trimming left V 5 bases short and J 5 bases short, with 19 bases between. This CDR3 has 14 amino acids. CDR3 nucleotides: TGCAGTGCTGGAGGGACAGTGGGGCTGAACGAGCAGTACTTC. This sequence encodes CSAGGTVGLNEQYF.

This clonotype was seen repeatedly, ten times or more. The CDR3, as DNA: TGTGCCAGCAGCTTAGTGTCAGGGGTGCTCAATCAGCCCCAGCATTTT. This translates into CASSLVSGVLNQPQHF. The chain is built from TRBV7-2 and TRBJ1-5; tentatively, D is TRBD1 (6 bases). The V gene lost 1 base and the J gene lost 3 bases, with 13 bases spanning the gap. Per germline, CDR1 SGHTA and CDR2 FQGNSA. The CDR3 spans 16 residues.

The V call is TRBV9, the J call TRBJ2-7; 9 bases fit TRBD1. Germline CDR1 is SGDLS and CDR2 is YYNGEE. CDR3 length: 16 amino acids. J lost 5 bases, V lost 3 bases, and 12 bases had no gene match. The CDR3: CASSATGGASTHEQYF. CDR3 coding DNA: TGTGCCAGCAGCGCTACAGGGGGCGCTTCTACCCACGAGCAGTACTTC.

The chain joins TRBV7-2 to TRBJ1-1, with a weak D call TRBD1 (5 bases). Between the trimmed V and J ends, which lost 5 bases and 0 bases, there was a span of 13 bases. CDR3 length: 15 amino acids. Germline values: CDR1 SGHTA, CDR2 FQGNSA. This chain's CDR3 is CASSKGPGLNTEAFF. CDR3 in DNA: TGTGCCAGCAGCAAGGGACCGGGTCTGAACACTGAAGCTTTCTTT.

There are many counts of this clonotype. This chain's CDR3 is CASSLLRGGQYF. Written as DNA, the CDR3 is TGTGCCAGCAGTTTACTTCGAGGGGGGCAGTACTTC. The chain carries TRBV28 and TRBJ2-7, with D possibly matching TRBD1 (6 bases). V lost 2 bases, J lost 9 bases, and 11 bases lay in between. The CDR3 has 12 amino acids. CDR1 is MDHEN, CDR2 SYDVKM, per germline.

This clonotype was seen ten or more times. The chain carries TRBV29-1 and TRBJ2-7; TRBD1 aligns across 7 bases. The CDR3 loop spans 13 amino acids. Germline assignment: CDR1 SQVTM and CDR2 ANQGSEA. Trimming removed 4 bases from V and 2 bases from J; junction bases left unmatched: 5. The CDR3 DNA is TGCAGCGTTGCAGGGACAGCCCCCTACGAGCAGTACTTC. It is translated as CSVAGTAPYEQYF.